The rows below give T cell receptor beta chains drawn from one sample of a study of T cell responses to AZD1222 COVID-19 vaccine. The assay was immunoSEQ multiplex PCR, and TCRdb's table has in-frame clones only and misses some. Found here are some 150,000 clones, 85% to 95% of them singletons; the top ten hold under 2%. The specimen comprised peripheral blood, sampled on day 0 of AZD1222 vaccination. Receptor source: an adult in good health. The CDR3 runs from the conserved cysteine through the conserved F or W. D genes are given only for firm matches. Size tells how often a clone was seen (once, few, many) or the class of an expanded clone, and some rows leave it out.

>TRBJ2-7|-|TRBV11-2|-
CASSSPWGRVDPGEQYF
TGTGCCAGCAGCTCCCCCTGGGGCAGGGTGGATCCGGGCGAGCAGTACTTC
>TRBJ1-4|-|TRBV7-8|few
CASSLVGGGEGKLFF
TGTGCCAGCAGCTTAGTCGGAGGGGGGGAGGGAAAACTGTTTTTT
>TRBJ2-7|-|TRBV7-9|-
CASSTPTPPRAHEQYF
TGTGCCAGCAGCACCCCCACACCCCCAAGGGCCCACGAGCAGTACTTC
>TRBJ1-1|-|TRBV7-2|-
CASIPSGRGNAEAFF
TGTGCCAGCATCCCTTCGGGTAGGGGGAACGCTGAAGCTTTCTTT
>TRBJ2-4|TRBD1|TRBV24-1|few
CATSDSTTGAAKNIQYF
TGTGCCACCAGTGACTCCACGACAGGGGCGGCCAAAAACATTCAGTACTTC
>TRBJ1-5|-|TRBV28|-
CASSLRQVENQPQHF
TGTGCCAGCAGTTTACGGCAGGTAGAAAATCAGCCCCAGCATTTT
>TRBJ2-7|TRBD1|TRBV6-5|few
CASSPPGQGTYEQYF
TGTGCCAGCAGTCCCCCGGGACAGGGAACCTACGAGCAGTACTTC
>TRBJ1-2|-|TRBV6-5|-
CASSSTGYGYTF
TGTGCCAGCAGTTCGACGGGCTATGGCTACACCTTC
>TRBJ2-7|-|TRBV7-2|-
CASSSGNPYEQYF
TGTGCCAGCAGCTCCGGGAACCCCTACGAGCAGTACTTC
>TRBJ1-2|TRBD1|TRBV11-2|-
CASSRGDRGFHGYTF
TGTGCCAGCAGCCGAGGGGACAGGGGGTTCCACGGCTACACCTTC
>TRBJ1-5|-|TRBV28|-
CASSKNSDSNQPQHF
TGTGCCAGCAGTAAAAACAGCGATAGCAATCAGCCCCAGCATTTT
>TRBJ2-7|TRBD2|TRBV6-2/TRBV6-3|-
CASSYSSGSSYEQYF
TGTGCCAGCAGTTACTCGAGCGGGAGCTCCTACGAGCAGTACTTC
>TRBJ1-3|-|TRBV9|-
CASSPEMGEVTIYF
TGTGCCAGCAGCCCCGAGATGGGCGAGGTCACCATATATTTT
>TRBJ2-5|-|TRBV3-1/TRBV3-2|-
CASSQPLRGAGVEYF
TGTGCCAGCAGCCAGCCTCTGAGGGGGGCGGGGGTCGAGTACTTC
>TRBJ1-1|TRBD1|TRBV28|-
CASITGGFSTEAFF
TGTGCCAGCATCACAGGGGGTTTTTCGACTGAAGCTTTCTTT
>TRBJ1-1|-|TRBV19|few
CASIGRGRNTEAFF
TGTGCCAGTATAGGTCGCGGACGGAACACTGAAGCTTTCTTT
>TRBJ2-5|-|TRBV7-8|-
CASSSYNYQETQYF
TGTGCCAGCAGCTCCTATAACTACCAAGAGACCCAGTACTTC
>TRBJ2-3|-|TRBV9|-
CASSVGSGVLADTQYF
TGTGCCAGCAGCGTAGGTAGTGGGGTGTTAGCAGATACGCAGTATTTT
>TRBJ1-3|-|TRBV7-8|-
CASSLGPNGNTIYF
TGTGCCAGCAGCTTGGGCCCGAATGGAAACACCATATATTTT
>TRBJ1-5|-|TRBV10-3|-
CAISDPLLRRDQPQHF
TGTGCCATCAGTGACCCTTTATTACGACGCGATCAGCCCCAGCATTTT
>TRBJ1-4|TRBD1|TRBV5-1|-
CASSRTGGTRNEKLFF
TGCGCCAGCAGCCGGACAGGGGGTACGCGTAATGAAAAACTGTTTTTT